Following are 2 T cell receptor beta chains from one sample sequenced in a study of blood T cell repertoires in COVID-19. Here immunoSEQ multiplex PCR was the method, and the copy in TCRdb shows in-frame clones only, minus some. There are fewer than 500,000 clones in the sample; around 86% occur only once, and roughly 1.4% lies in the top ten. What was sequenced was peripheral blood. These receptors came from a woman aged 30 to 39 with active or convalescent COVID-19.

The V call is TRBV3-1 (or the pseudogene TRBV3-2), the J call TRBJ2-3; D unclear. The CDR3 is 13 residues long. CDR1 and CDR2 (germline): LGHDT, YNNKEL (reference sequence). The V and J ends lost 4 bases and 3 bases respectively, with 8 bases between them. The CDR3 loop is CASSPELTDTQYF. In DNA, the CDR3 is TGTGCCAGCAGCCCAGAACTTACAGATACGCAGTATTTT.

The V and J genes are TRBV6-9 and TRBJ1-4, with a possible D match to TRBD1 (5 bases). The V gene lost 0 bases and the J gene lost 8 bases, with 10 bases spanning the gap. Per germline, CDR1 MNHGY and CDR2 SVAAGI. The CDR3 runs to 14 residues. The CDR3 DNA reads TGTGCCAGCAGTTATTCCAGCTGGGGCGAAAAACTGTTTTTT. Translated, it gives CASSYSSWGEKLFF.